A single sample gave rise to the 16 T cell receptor beta chains below, sequenced in a study of metastatic and nonmetastatic thyroid tumors. No treatment had been given to any patient before thyroid surgery. TCRdb reprocessed the PCR reads via MiXCR. Seen here are approximately 26,000 clones, around 25% observed once, and the top ten hold 5% to 6.5%. The sequencing sample was made of blood. These receptors were obtained from a female donor with papillary thyroid cancer or a benign thyroid nodule (not recorded which). Some clones in this sample may be carry-over from other donors' samples.

In this sample, this clone turned up a few times. The V and J genes are TRBV28 and TRBJ1-1; D possibly corresponds to TRBD1 (5 bases). The CDR3 spans 11 residues. The germline V and J ends were trimmed by 2 bases and 12 bases, with 10 bases remaining between them. Germline CDR1 MDHEN, CDR2 SYDVKM. CDR3 nucleotide sequence: TGTGCCAGCAGTTTAAGGGGAGATCCTTTCTTT. This sequence encodes CASSLRGDPFF.

This clone was found many times. A much bigger clone sits one base away, suggesting this may be a read error. The chain combines TRBV5-6 with TRBJ1-2, with D possibly being TRBD1 (6 bases). The germline V gene encodes CDR1 SGHDT and CDR2 YYEEEE. This CDR3 region has 15 residues. CDR3 sequence reads: CASSLGQPMEYGHTF. The CDR3 bases are TGTGCCAGCAGCTTAGGACAGCCCATGGAGTATGGCCACACCTTC.

This clone is labeled as medium-sized. The chain joins TRBV7-9 to TRBJ2-1; D is perhaps TRBD1 (5 bases). This CDR3 has 14 residues. V was trimmed by 3 bases and J by 0 bases, leaving 6 bases between them. CDR1 SEHNR and CDR2 FQNEAQ come from the germline V gene (reference sequence). CDR3 loop: CASSFDSSYNEQFF. The CDR3 DNA follows: TGTGCCAGCAGCTTTGACAGCTCCTACAATGAGCAGTTCTTC. The variable domain in full, with the rest retrieved from reference TRBV7-9 and TRBJ2-1, is DTGVSQNPRHKITKRGQNVTFRCDPISEHNRLYWYRQTLGQGPEFLTYFQNEAQLEKSRLLSDRFSAERPKGSFSTLEIQRTEQGDSAMYLCASSFDSSYNEQFFGPGTRLTVL.

There are a few counts of this clone. CDR3 loop: CATSDPRRSNQPQHF. CDR3 nucleotide sequence: TGTGCCACCAGTGATCCTCGTAGGAGCAATCAGCCCCAGCATTTT. The chain uses TRBV24-1 and TRBJ1-5; no firm D call. V dropped 3 bases and J dropped 1 base, with 9 bases sitting between them. CDR3 size: 15 residues. Germline V lookup: CDR1 KGHDR, CDR2 SFDVKD.

In its sample, this clone was seen many times. The chain recombines TRBV20-1 with TRBJ1-6, with TRBD1 matching over 12 bases. Germline CDR1 is DFQATT and CDR2 is SNEGSKA (reference sequence). V lost 0 bases, J lost 0 bases, and 12 bases stayed unmatched. This CDR3 has 21 residues. CDR3 nucleotides: TGCAGTGCTAGAGATCTCGCAACCGGGACAGGGGGCAGCTCCTATAATTCACCCCTCCACTTT. Residues: CSARDLATGTGGSSYNSPLHF.

This clone was seen only a few times. The gene calls are TRBV6-1 and TRBJ2-7, with D possibly being TRBD2 (5 bases). Germline CDR1 is MNHNS and CDR2 is SASEGT. This CDR3 contains 14 residues. With 6 bases removed from V and 0 bases from J, the gap between germline ends came to 12 bases. The CDR3 region has the DNA TGTGCCAGCAGCGGAGGAGACACCTCCTACGAGCAGTACTTC. Protein sequence: CASSGGDTSYEQYF.

This clone has more than one count but fewer than ten. The chain carries TRBV28 and TRBJ1-4; weak D call: TRBD1 (5 bases). V lost 3 bases and J 7 bases, leaving 12 bases between the germline ends. Germline V CDR1 and CDR2: MDHEN, SYDVKM. The CDR3 extends over 14 amino acids. CDR3 loop: CASSFWSGPEKLFF. As DNA, the CDR3 is TGTGCCAGCAGTTTTTGGTCGGGGCCTGAAAAACTGTTTTTT.

This clone has ten or more counts. This chain uses TRBV15 with TRBJ1-5; no definite D call. Germline V gene data show CDR1 as LNHNV and CDR2 as YYDKDF (reference sequence). Trimming removed 1 base at V and 5 bases at J, with 12 bases between. This CDR3 is 15 amino acids long. The CDR3 DNA sequence: TGTGCCACCAGCAGAGGAACCCAGCGGGATCAGCCCCAGCATTTT. This encodes CATSRGTQRDQPQHF.

This clone was counted many times. This chain uses TRBV19 with TRBJ1-1; the D is unclear. Germline CDR1 is LNHDA and CDR2 is SQIVND (reference sequence). V was clipped by 3 bases and J by 1 base, with 9 bases between them. The CDR3 sequence is 14 residues long. CDR3 in amino acids: CASSMQSKNTEAFF. DNA of the CDR3: TGTGCCAGTAGTATGCAGAGTAAGAACACTGAAGCTTTCTTT.

By sample fraction, this clone is medium-sized (0.01 to 0.1%). The rearrangement links TRBV10-3 to TRBJ2-3; D is ambiguous. CDR1 is ENHRY, CDR2 SYGVKD, per germline. V shed 6 bases and J shed 2 bases, with 6 bases lying between them. This CDR3 contains 12 residues. CDR3 coding DNA: TGTGCCATCAGGGCGAACACAGATACGCAGTATTTT. This translates into CAIRANTDTQYF.

This clone is termed large (0.1 to 1%). The chain couples TRBV7-4 to TRBJ1-5; the match to TRBD1 covers 7 bases. CDR3 length: 15 residues. Trimming took 1 base from V and 9 from J; bases not matched to a gene: 9. The germline V gene has CDR1 SGHVT and CDR2 SQSDAQ. DNA of the CDR3: TGTGCCAGCAGCTTAGAACAGGGGATTAGTCTGCCCCAGCATTTT. Its translation: CASSLEQGISLPQHF.

Within the sample, this clone is medium-sized. The CDR3 here is CASRWDVSEAFF. In nucleotides, the CDR3 is TGTGCCAGCAGATGGGACGTGTCTGAAGCTTTCTTT. The chain links TRBV6-1 to TRBJ1-1; possibly TRBD1 for D (5 bases). Trimming removed 6 bases at V and 6 bases at J, with 11 bases between. Germline lookup yields CDR1 MNHNS and CDR2 SASEGT. The CDR3 has 12 amino acids.

There are many counts of this clone. This chain connects TRBV20-1 to TRBJ2-5, with TRBD2 matching over 8 bases. Germline CDR1 reads DFQATT; CDR2 reads SNEGSKA (reference sequence). The CDR3 loop spans 16 amino acids. V was clipped by 0 bases and J by 2 bases; unmatched bases: 8. The CDR3 DNA follows: TGCAGTGCTAGAGATCTTAGCGGGACCCTGCAAGAGACCCAGTACTTC. Protein product: CSARDLSGTLQETQYF.

CDR3 DNA: TGTGCCAGCAGTGAAGCTCCCGGAGACGACTCCTACGAGCAGTACTTC. Protein product: CASSEAPGDDSYEQYF. This chain connects TRBV6-1 to TRBJ2-7; the D is unclear. The germline V and J ends were trimmed by 0 bases and 0 bases, with 12 bases remaining between them. The germline V gene has CDR1 MNHNS and CDR2 SASEGT. The CDR3 has 16 residues.

By share, this clone ranks as medium-sized. The J gene is TRBJ2-7, the V gene TRBV5-1; TRBD2 matches at 7 bases. Germline CDR1 is SGHRS and CDR2 is YFSETQ. The CDR3 is 15 amino acids. J lost 0 bases, V lost 4 bases, and 7 bases had no gene match. CDR3 residues: CASSPGGLASYEQYF. In nucleotides, the CDR3 is TGCGCCAGCAGCCCCGGGGGGTTGGCCTCCTACGAGCAGTACTTC.

This clone is classed as medium-sized (0.01 to 0.1%). The rearrangement links TRBV30 to TRBJ1-1, with 9 nucleotides matching TRBD1. CDR1 is GTSNPN, CDR2 SVGIG, per germline (reference sequence). CDR3 length equals 11 residues. Losses at the gene ends were 5 bases for V and 11 bases for J; bases not matched to a gene: 6. The CDR3 DNA reads as TGTGCCTGGGGGACAGGGATAATCGCTTTCTTT. It codes for CAWGTGIIAFF. Using reference TRBV30 and TRBJ1-1 for the parts outside the CDR3, the full variable domain is SQTIHQWPATLVQPVGSPLSLECTVEGTSNPNLYWYRQAAGRGLQLLFYSVGIGQISSEVPQNLSASRPQDRQFILSSKKLLLSDSGFYLCAWGTGIIAFFGQGTRLTVV.